The clone carrying this TCR beta chain is a singleton in its sample. This sample includes further DNA sequences coding for the same CDR3. This record belongs to a study of cytomegalovirus exposure and HLA in healthy donors. Looked up from germline, CDR1 is SGHRS and CDR2 is YFSETQ. V dropped 0 bases and J dropped 1 base, with 7 bases sitting between them. The CDR3 contains 15 residues. Use of 60 Vbeta and 13 Jbeta primers characterized the PCR. Using immunoSEQ multiplex PCR, the repertoire was profiled, and TCRdb retains in-frame clones only, with some absent. The sample consists of 160,000 or so clones, approximately 79% of them appearing once.

The sequence was obtained from a man aged 35-49 years in good health and CMV-seronegative. The sequenced sample was PBMCs. V gene TRBV5-1 combines with J gene TRBJ2-2; D gene unclear. The CDR3 DNA sequence: TGCGCCAGCAGCTTGGTCCCAGGGAACACCGGGGAGCTGTTTTTT. It encodes CASSLVPGNTGELFF.